Below, 10 T cell receptor beta chains from the same sample are listed, as sequenced in a study of shared clonotypes between healthy human individuals (TCRdb year 2020). Library creation used the immunoSEQ multiplex PCR assay. This immuneACCESS table, as held by TCRdb, lists in-frame sequences with V and J called but not all clones. Of the missing ones, under half trace to an unresolved V gene in checked studies; the others have no known cause. This sample comprises some 2,000,000 clones, under 97% of them detected only once. Approximately 0.13% of the sample goes to the ten largest clones. The sequenced material came from naive CD4+ T cells sorted from blood. Sample cell subset or site, as interpreted from the label and publication: CD45RA+ positively selected. Receptor source: a man younger than 35 in good health.

The chain uses TRBV28 and TRBJ2-5, with 7 positions matching TRBD2. The CDR3 runs 16 residues. The germline V gene encodes CDR1 MDHEN and CDR2 SYDVKM. The V and J ends lost 5 bases and 5 bases, in that order; junction bases with no gene match: 14. The CDR3 nucleotides are TGTGCCAGCAGTCCCGGACTAGTCGCGGCTGCGGAGACCCAGTACTTC. Its translation: CASSPGLVAAAETQYF.

V usage is TRBV7-2 and J usage is TRBJ1-2; 7 nucleotides align to TRBD1. V trimming: 5 bases; J trimming: 4 bases; junction bases outside the gene matches: 7. Germline assignment: CDR1 SGHTA and CDR2 FQGNSA. The CDR3 totals 14 residues. CDR3: CASSKIGQVYGYTF. The DNA of the CDR3 is TGTGCCAGCAGCAAGATAGGACAGGTCTATGGCTACACCTTC.

The genes are TRBV4-1 and TRBJ1-4, with D tentatively TRBD1 (6 bases). The CDR3 runs to 16 residues. V was clipped by 2 bases and J by 8 bases, with 18 bases between them. Germline values: CDR1 MGHRA, CDR2 YSYEKL. Here the CDR3 DNA reads TGCGCCAGCAGCCAATTCTCCGGGGGCATAAAGGAAAAACTGTTTTTT. Its translation: CASSQFSGGIKEKLFF.

This chain connects TRBV7-8 to TRBJ2-7; D might be TRBD1 (5 bases). The CDR3 is 15 amino acids. Germline lookup yields CDR1 SGHVS and CDR2 FQNEAQ. V gave up 1 base and J gave up 7 bases, with 17 bases separating them. CDR3 region: CASSLDVRVLREQYF. The CDR3 region has the DNA TGTGCCAGCAGCTTAGACGTCAGGGTGTTAAGGGAGCAGTACTTC. Supplemented by reference TRBV7-8 and TRBJ2-7, the full variable domain reads GAGVSQSPRYKVAKRGQDVALRCDPISGHVSLFWYQQALGQGPEFLTYFQNEAQLDKSGLPSDRFFAERPEGSVSTLKIQRTQQEDSAVYLCASSLDVRVLREQYFGPGTRLTVT.

V is TRBV19 and J is TRBJ1-1; 12 bases match TRBD1. CDR3 length: 13 residues. The ends lost 6 bases at V and 11 bases at J; junction bases unmatched: 7. Germline V gene data show CDR1 as LNHDA and CDR2 as SQIVND (reference sequence). The CDR3 is CASRGQGAKEAFF. For the CDR3, the DNA is TGTGCCAGTAGGGGACAGGGGGCGAAGGAGGCTTTCTTT.

V is TRBV28 and J is TRBJ1-6; D gene uncertain. V lost 5 bases, J lost 6 bases, and 14 bases lay in between. The CDR3 is made up of 15 amino acids. Germline CDR1 and CDR2: MDHEN and SYDVKM. The CDR3 nucleotides are TGTGCCAGCAGTCCCTCCAGCCGATTTAATTCACCCCTCCACTTT. Residues: CASSPSSRFNSPLHF.

The chain has TRBV5-4 and TRBJ2-2, with 9 bases matching TRBD1. Losses at the gene ends were 3 bases for V and 5 bases for J; bases not matched to a gene: 8. The CDR3 is 16 residues long. CDR1 and CDR2 from the germline V gene are SGHNT and YYREEE (reference sequence). The DNA of the CDR3 is TGTGCCAGCAGCTCGGACAGGGGCCGTTATACCGGGGAGCTGTTTTTT. Translation gives CASSSDRGRYTGELFF. The full variable domain, completed using reference TRBV5-4 and TRBJ2-2, is ETGVTQSPTHLIKTRGQQVTLRCSSQSGHNTVSWYQQALGQGPQFIFQYYREEENGRGNFPPRFSGLQFPNYSSELNVNALELDDSALYLCASSSDRGRYTGELFFGEGSRLTVL.

This rearrangement joins TRBV11-2 to TRBJ2-5; 8 positions match TRBD2. The CDR3 consists of 15 residues. V dropped 6 bases and J dropped 3; count of bases not matched to a gene: 9. Germline V gene lookup returns CDR1 SGHAT and CDR2 FQNNGV. The CDR3 coding sequence is TGTGCCAGCAGTCCACGGGGGGGGAAAGAAGAGACCCAGTACTTC. It is translated as CASSPRGGKEETQYF. Using reference TRBV11-2 and TRBJ2-5 for the parts outside the CDR3, the full variable domain is EAGVAQSPRYKIIEKRQSVAFWCNPISGHATLYWYQQILGQGPKLLIQFQNNGVVDDSQLPKDRFSAERLKGVDSTLKIQPAKLEDSAVYLCASSPRGGKEETQYFGPGTRLLVL.

This clone was detected once. The chain joins TRBV28 to TRBJ1-2; D unresolved. Germline assignment: CDR1 MDHEN and CDR2 SYDVKM. Trimming removed 7 bases at V and 4 bases at J, with 7 bases between. The CDR3 runs to 11 residues. Here the CDR3 reads CASMSVYGYTF. For the CDR3, the DNA is TGTGCCAGCATGAGCGTCTATGGCTACACCTTC.

This clone was picked up a small number of times. The CDR3: CASSPRQGDNSPLHF. The CDR3 DNA reads as TGTGCCAGCAGTCCTCGACAGGGGGATAATTCACCCCTCCACTTT. This sequence joins TRBV27 and TRBJ1-6, with 9 bases identical to TRBD1. Germline loops: CDR1 MNHEY, CDR2 SMNVEV (reference sequence). This CDR3 contains 15 residues. V lost 5 bases to trimming and J lost 5 bases; unmatched junction nucleotides: 4.